This T cell receptor (beta chain) was identified in a study of beta chain features in type 1 diabetes. Whole-study results and caveats: In all four CD4+ subsets, TCRB CDR3 length was significantly, moderately reduced in type 1 diabetes.

A word on this clone: What it recognizes is unknown.

Sequencing targeted expressed TCRB transcripts, as all isolated RNA had been reverse transcribed. Data came from immunoSEQ multiplex PCR; TCRdb stores just in-frame clones and leaves some out. The sample records more than 300,000 clones, roughly a tenth being singletons. V lost 6 bases to trimming and J lost 3 bases, with 8 bases between them. From germline, CDR1 is SNHLY and CDR2 FYNNEI. This CDR3 contains 12 residues. The TCR comes from a man aged 25-40 years with type 1 diabetes. The sample taken for sequencing was central memory CD4+ T cells from blood. The chain combines TRBV2 with TRBJ2-5, with D hard to call. The CDR3 spells CASRSLEETQYF. The CDR3 DNA sequence: TGTGCCAGCAGATCCCTTGAAGAGACCCAGTACTTC.